This T cell receptor beta chain was sequenced for a study of Ad26.COV2.S vaccination and SARS-CoV-2 variants. Across the whole study: Into the muscle, Ad26.COV2.S was dosed once or twice, 56 days apart. Study-level results: The analyses of TCR breadth and depth may have understated the size of total T cell responses.

The germline gives CDR1 MGHRA, CDR2 YSYEKL. V was pared by 0 bases and J by 6 bases, with 15 bases between. The CDR3 is made up of 15 amino acids. Produced via immunoSEQ multiplex PCR; TCRdb's table is partial and in-frame only. The data contain 300,000 to 350,000 clones, around nine tenths of them singletons. Only one count was recorded for this clone. Its target is unknown. The treatment here: about 20 received Ad26.COV2.S at low or high dose, single or two shots; five or six received placebo; per-sample allocation not given. Day 63 after the first injection of vaccine or placebo was the sampling time. An Ad26 vector expressing Wuhan-strain SARS-CoV-2 spike constituted the vaccine.

The sample consisted of peripheral blood, taken in a trial of Ad26.COV2.S vaccine versus placebo. The sequence derives from a person between 18 and 65 years old who received the Ad26.COV2.S COVID-19 vaccine or a placebo. This rearrangement joins TRBV4-1 to TRBJ2-7, with D tentatively TRBD2 (6 bases). The CDR3: CASSQEGLPRSEQYF. Written as DNA, the CDR3 is TGCGCCAGCAGCCAAGAAGGACTACCCCGAAGCGAGCAGTACTTC.